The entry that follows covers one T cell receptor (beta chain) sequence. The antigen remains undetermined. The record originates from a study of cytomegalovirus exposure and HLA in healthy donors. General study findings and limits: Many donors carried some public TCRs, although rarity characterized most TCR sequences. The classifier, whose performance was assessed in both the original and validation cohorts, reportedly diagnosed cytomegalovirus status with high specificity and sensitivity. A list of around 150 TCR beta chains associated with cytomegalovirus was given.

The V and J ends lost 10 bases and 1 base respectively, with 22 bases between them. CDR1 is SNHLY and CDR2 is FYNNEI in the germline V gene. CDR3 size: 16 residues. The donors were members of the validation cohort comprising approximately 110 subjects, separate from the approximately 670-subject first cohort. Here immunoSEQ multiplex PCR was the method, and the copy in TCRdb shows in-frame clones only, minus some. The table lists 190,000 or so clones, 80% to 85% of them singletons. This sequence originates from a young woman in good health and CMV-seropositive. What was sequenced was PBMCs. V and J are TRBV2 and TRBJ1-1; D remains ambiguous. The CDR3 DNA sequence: TGTGCCACCCACCCCTTAGGGTTTGGAGGGAACACTGAAGCTTTCTTT. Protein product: CATHPLGFGGNTEAFF.